The clone carrying this T cell receptor (beta chain) has a count of ten or more. Through a sample-barcoded 5' primer and a J-beta primer mix, a second PCR was run for roughly 6 to 12 cycles. MiXCR, run by TCRdb on the 5' RACE reads, gives a single entry per CDR3 protein. The sample has 1.2 million to 1.5 million distinct CDR3 sequences; roughly 40% are singletons. These data originate in a study of blood T cells in healthy people across ages. Germline V lookup: CDR1 ENHRY, CDR2 SYGVKD. Deletions cut 10 bases from V and 2 bases from J, with 24 bases between. CDR3 size: 16 residues. At least 5 micrograms of total RNA were extracted per sample.

The rearrangement uses TRBV10-3 and TRBJ2-7; no definite D call. This clonotype was sampled from a young woman in good health. The sample taken for sequencing was blood. As DNA, the CDR3 is TGTGCCACCAGCTTCCCCCTTACCGGGTCCACCTACGAGCAGTACTTC. Translated: CATSFPLTGSTYEQYF.